Below are 16 T cell receptor beta chains sequenced from a single sample in a study of T-cell reconstitution after alpha-beta-depleted transplantation in children (dated by TCRdb to about 2016). Libraries came from PCR. Sequencer: Illumina HiSeq 2500. TCR libraries were prepared with molecular barcoding, using unique molecular identifiers to normalize TCRbeta repertoire quantification. TCRdb ran its own pipeline on the public reads, namely fastp trimming at Q25 and MiXCR clone calling, and kept in-frame beta chains. CDR3 protein sequences are deduplicated, and each keeps its most common genes and DNA. In all, the sample holds hundreds of thousands of distinct CDR3 sequences, and roughly 17% of those were seen once. The ten most abundant clones make up around 0.96% of the sample. Sample: PBMCs from the stem cell graft donor, taken from the stem cell graft. Receptors originate from a human donor who donated a stem cell graft to a child with acute myeloid leukemia.

This chain links TRBV20-1 with TRBJ2-7; 15 positions match TRBD2. The V and J ends lost 5 bases and 0 bases, in that order; junction bases with no gene match: 5. CDR1 and CDR2 from the germline V gene are DFQATT and SNEGSKA (reference sequence). CDR3 length equals 16 residues. The CDR3 is CSAGGTSGGNSYEQYF. The CDR3 DNA reads as TGCAGTGCTGGAGGGACTAGCGGGGGGAACTCCTACGAGCAGTACTTC.

In this sample, this clonotype turned up many times. The chain has TRBV20-1 and TRBJ1-5; no definite D call. The ends were cut back, 3 bases at V and 3 bases at J, with 15 bases in the middle. Germline CDR1 is DFQATT and CDR2 is SNEGSKA (reference sequence). The length of the CDR3 is 15 residues. CDR3 in DNA: TGCAGTGCTAGGATCCCCCGCGATTTCAATCAGCCCCAGCATTTT. Its translation: CSARIPRDFNQPQHF.

CDR3 DNA sequence: TGTGCCAGCAGTTTGGGGGACAGAGTAAAACTGTTTTTT. Protein sequence: CASSLGDRVKLFF. J is TRBJ1-4 and V is TRBV27; TRBD1 agrees at 7 bases. The CDR3 covers 13 residues. Germline CDR1 reads MNHEY; CDR2 reads SMNVEV (reference sequence). V gave up 3 bases and J gave up 10 bases; unmatched junction bases: 5.

At least ten counts were recorded for this clonotype. The rearrangement joins TRBV12-3 or TRBV12-4 to TRBJ2-5; D unresolved. There are 12 residues in the CDR3. V gave up 5 bases and J gave up 5 bases, with 9 bases separating them. CDR3 region: CASSPRPETQYF. CDR3 sequence (DNA): TGTGCCAGCAGTCCCCGCCCGGAGACCCAGTACTTC.

The chain couples TRBV20-1 to TRBJ2-3, with TRBD2 matching over 7 bases. J lost 5 bases, V lost 5 bases, and 13 bases had no gene match. CDR3 length equals 15 residues. Germline CDR1 is DFQATT and CDR2 is SNEGSKA (reference sequence). CDR3 residues: CSASRTSGVGDTQYF. As DNA, the CDR3 is TGCAGTGCTTCAAGGACTAGTGGGGTGGGAGATACGCAGTATTTT.

This clonotype was seen a few times. V usage is TRBV3-1 and J usage is TRBJ2-6; perhaps TRBD2 as D (6 bases). The CDR3 is 18 residues long. Germline CDR1 reads LGHDT; CDR2 reads YNNKEL (reference sequence). V was trimmed by 5 bases and J by 1 base, leaving 18 bases between them. The CDR3 DNA sequence: TGTGCCAGCAGCACTCGGGGGATACGAGGGTCTGGGGCCAACGTCCTGACTTTC. Its protein is CASSTRGIRGSGANVLTF.

The chain employs TRBV27 and TRBJ2-1, with 7 bases matching TRBD1. Germline V gene lookup returns CDR1 MNHEY and CDR2 SMNVEV (reference sequence). The V segment lost 3 bases and the J segment 6 bases; nucleotides outside the gene matches: 8. The CDR3 length is 15 residues. The CDR3 nucleotides read TGTGCCAGCAGTTTGGACGACAGGGTAGCCAATGAGCAGTTCTTC. This encodes CASSLDDRVANEQFF.

This clonotype appeared a few times. The rearrangement uses TRBV21-1 and TRBJ2-5; the DNA was not compared with TRBD2, the D call given in the table. TRBV21-1 is classified as a pseudogene. This CDR3 is 18 amino acids long. The CDR3 reads CASSNVPAGETSWQTQYF. The CDR3 DNA is TGTGCCAGCAGCAACGTACCAGCGGGGGAGACGTCATGGCAGACCCAGTACTTC.

There are a few counts of this clonotype. V gene TRBV7-9 combines with J gene TRBJ2-1, with 10 bases identical to TRBD2. The CDR3 is made up of 14 amino acids. The V gene end was trimmed by 6 bases and the J gene end by 4 bases; junction bases not matched to a gene: 3. Germline V gene lookup returns CDR1 SEHNR and CDR2 FQNEAQ (reference sequence). CDR3 region: CASRERGGYNEQFF. CDR3 sequence (DNA): TGTGCCAGCAGAGAGCGGGGGGGATACAATGAGCAGTTCTTC. Drawing the rest from reference TRBV7-9 and TRBJ2-1, the complete variable domain is DTGVSQNPRHKITKRGQNVTFRCDPISEHNRLYWYRQTLGQGPEFLTYFQNEAQLEKSRLLSDRFSAERPKGSFSTLEIQRTEQGDSAMYLCASRERGGYNEQFFGPGTRLTVL.

About this clonotype: This may be a read error, as it is one base from a much larger clone. The chain combines TRBV5-1 with TRBJ2-1; the D is unclear. Germline CDR1 is SGHRS and CDR2 is YFSETQ. This CDR3 contains 15 residues. The V gene lost 4 bases and the J gene lost 6 bases, with 17 bases spanning the gap. The CDR3 DNA reads as TGCGCCAGCAGCCCCCCGAGTTCCCGGGTCAATGAGCAGTTCTTC. This sequence encodes CASSPPSSRVNEQFF.

This clonotype was recorded many times. CDR3 in amino acids: CSARDPGSYNSPLHF. The CDR3 bases are TGCAGTGCTAGAGATCCCGGCTCCTATAATTCACCCCTCCACTTT. The J gene is TRBJ1-6, the V gene TRBV20-1; D gene uncertain. Trimming took off 0 bases at V and 0 bases at J, with 6 bases between the two ends. The CDR3 is 15 amino acids. Germline V gene sequence: CDR1 DFQATT, CDR2 SNEGSKA (reference sequence).

The sample holds a few counts of this clonotype. The chain combines TRBV6-2 or TRBV6-3 with TRBJ2-1, with D possibly matching TRBD2 (5 bases). With 0 bases removed from V and 0 bases from J, the gap between germline ends came to 27 bases. This CDR3 is built from 22 residues. The germline gives CDR1 MNHEY, CDR2 SVGEGT. In nucleotides, the CDR3 is TGTGCCAGCAGTTACTCGAGAAGGTCGGGCACCCAGCGTACTAGCTCCTACAATGAGCAGTTCTTC. This codes for CASSYSRRSGTQRTSSYNEQFF.

This clonotype was counted ten times or more. The chain links TRBV20-1 to TRBJ2-3; tentatively, D is TRBD1 or TRBD2 (6 bases each). V lost 5 bases, J lost 0 bases, and 15 bases lay in between. This CDR3 region has 15 residues. Germline assignment: CDR1 DFQATT and CDR2 SNEGSKA (reference sequence). CDR3 protein: CSASARDTSTDTQYF. Written as DNA, the CDR3 is TGCAGTGCTTCGGCGCGGGACACTAGCACAGATACGCAGTATTTT.

V is TRBV21-1 and J is TRBJ2-7. TRBV21-1 is a pseudogene locus. The CDR3 contains 17 residues. The CDR3 DNA sequence: TGTGCCAGCAGCAAAGGCGGCCGACGAGGATCATCCTACGAGCAGTACTTC. Encoded protein: CASSKGGRRGSSYEQYF.

This clonotype was found many times. The rearrangement joins TRBV20-1 to TRBJ2-3; 7 nucleotides line up with TRBD2. This CDR3 is 14 amino acids long. J was trimmed by 6 bases and V by 1 base; bases with no gene match: 7. In germline, CDR1 is DFQATT, CDR2 SNEGSKA (reference sequence). CDR3 amino acids: CSARAAGVFDTQYF. The CDR3 DNA sequence: TGCAGTGCTAGAGCGGCGGGGGTATTTGATACGCAGTATTTT.

The chain has TRBV29-1 and TRBJ2-5; D unclear. Trimming took off 4 bases at V and 1 base at J, with 7 bases between the two ends. Germline assignment: CDR1 SQVTM and CDR2 ANQGSEA. The CDR3 is made up of 12 amino acids. The CDR3 bases are TGCAGCGTTGGAGAGATCCAAGAGACCCAGTACTTC. Translating it yields CSVGEIQETQYF.